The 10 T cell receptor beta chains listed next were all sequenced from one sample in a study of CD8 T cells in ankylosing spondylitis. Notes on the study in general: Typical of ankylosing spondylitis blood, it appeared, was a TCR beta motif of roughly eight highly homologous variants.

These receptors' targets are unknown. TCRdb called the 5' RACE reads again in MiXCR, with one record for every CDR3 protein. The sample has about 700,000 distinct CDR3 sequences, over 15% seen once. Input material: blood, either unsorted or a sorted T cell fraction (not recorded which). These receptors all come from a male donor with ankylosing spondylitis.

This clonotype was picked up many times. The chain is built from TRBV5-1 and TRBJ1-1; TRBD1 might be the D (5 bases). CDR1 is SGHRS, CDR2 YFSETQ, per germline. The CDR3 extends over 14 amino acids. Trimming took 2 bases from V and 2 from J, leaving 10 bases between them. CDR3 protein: CASSFRGGNTEAFF. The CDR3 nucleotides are TGCGCCAGCAGCTTTCGCGGGGGAAACACTGAAGCTTTCTTT.

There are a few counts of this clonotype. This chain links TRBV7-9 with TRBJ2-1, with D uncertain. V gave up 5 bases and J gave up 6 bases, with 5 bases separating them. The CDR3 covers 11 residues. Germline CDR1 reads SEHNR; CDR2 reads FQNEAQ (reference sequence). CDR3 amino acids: CASSHSNEQFF. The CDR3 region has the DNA TGTGCCAGCAGCCACTCCAATGAGCAGTTCTTC.

The CDR3 sequence: CASSSLSTEGTEAFF. CDR3 nucleotide sequence: TGTGCCAGCAGCTCTTTATCCACGGAGGGGACTGAAGCTTTCTTT. The chain recombines TRBV7-2 with TRBJ1-1, with D maybe TRBD1 (5 bases). The CDR3 length is 15 residues. Germline V gene data show CDR1 as SGHTA and CDR2 as FQGNSA. Trimming shortened V by 4 bases and J by 5 bases, and 17 bases separated the two germline ends.

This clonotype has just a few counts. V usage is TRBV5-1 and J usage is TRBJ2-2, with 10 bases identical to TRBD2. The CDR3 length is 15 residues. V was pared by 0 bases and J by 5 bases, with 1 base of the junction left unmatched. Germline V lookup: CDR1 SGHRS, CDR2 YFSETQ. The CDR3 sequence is CASSLATSGTGELFF. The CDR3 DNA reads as TGCGCCAGCAGCTTGGCGACTAGCGGGACCGGGGAGCTGTTTTTT.

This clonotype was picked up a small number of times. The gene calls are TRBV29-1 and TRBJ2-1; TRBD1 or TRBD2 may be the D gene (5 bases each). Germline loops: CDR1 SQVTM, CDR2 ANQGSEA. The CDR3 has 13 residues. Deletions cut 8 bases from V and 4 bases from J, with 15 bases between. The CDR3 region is CSLDTGAYNEQFF. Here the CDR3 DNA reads TGCAGCCTCGATACCGGGGCATACAATGAGCAGTTCTTC.

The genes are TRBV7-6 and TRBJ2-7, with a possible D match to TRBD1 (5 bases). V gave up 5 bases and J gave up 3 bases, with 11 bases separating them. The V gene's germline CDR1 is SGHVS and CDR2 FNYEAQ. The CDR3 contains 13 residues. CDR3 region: CASSAQGIYEQYF. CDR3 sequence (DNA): TGTGCCAGCAGCGCCCAGGGTATCTACGAGCAGTACTTC.

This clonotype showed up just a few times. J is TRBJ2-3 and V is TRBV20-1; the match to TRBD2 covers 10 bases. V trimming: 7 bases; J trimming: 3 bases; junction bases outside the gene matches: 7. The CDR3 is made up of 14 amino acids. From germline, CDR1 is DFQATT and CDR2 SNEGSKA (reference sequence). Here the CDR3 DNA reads TGCAGTGGTCAGACTAGCGGGCAGACAGATACGCAGTATTTT. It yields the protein CSGQTSGQTDTQYF.

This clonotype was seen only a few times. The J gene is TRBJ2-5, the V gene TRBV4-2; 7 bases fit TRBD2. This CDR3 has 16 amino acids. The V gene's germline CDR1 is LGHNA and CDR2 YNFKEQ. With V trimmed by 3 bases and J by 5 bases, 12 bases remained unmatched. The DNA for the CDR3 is TGTGCCAGCAGCCAGTCCAAACAAGGGCGGGGGGAGACCCAGTACTTC. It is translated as CASSQSKQGRGETQYF.

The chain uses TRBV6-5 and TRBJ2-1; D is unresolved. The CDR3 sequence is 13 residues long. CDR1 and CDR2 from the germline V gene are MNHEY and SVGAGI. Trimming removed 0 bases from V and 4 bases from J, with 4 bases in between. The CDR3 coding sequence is TGTGCCAGCAGTTACTCGGAGTACAATGAGCAGTTCTTC. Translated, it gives CASSYSEYNEQFF.

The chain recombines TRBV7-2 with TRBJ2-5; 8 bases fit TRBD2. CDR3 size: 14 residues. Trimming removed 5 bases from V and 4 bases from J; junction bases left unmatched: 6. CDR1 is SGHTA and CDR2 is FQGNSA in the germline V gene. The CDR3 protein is CASSTLGTRETQYF. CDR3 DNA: TGTGCCAGCAGCACCCTGGGGACTAGAGAGACCCAGTACTTC.